This T cell receptor (beta chain) was retrieved from a study of tumor and adjacent non-tumor tissue in lung cancer. TCRbeta libraries were built with three rounds of nested PCR, modified from ARM-PCR. TCRdb redid the calling of the multiplex PCR reads with MiXCR, one entry per CDR3 protein. The sample includes about 60,000 distinct CDR3 sequences, around two thirds of them seen just once. The V and J ends lost 7 bases and 3 bases respectively, with 7 bases between them. Germline V gene lookup returns CDR1 MNHNS and CDR2 SASEGT. This CDR3 spans 12 amino acids. The template was RNA from unsorted bulk tissue. The normal lung tissue was taken more than 3 cm from the tumor edge. This clonotype was seen many times.

V and J are TRBV6-1 and TRBJ2-1; D not certain. This receptor was taken from a man between 65 and 85 years old with non-small cell lung cancer. Material for sequencing was distant non-tumor lung tissue. The CDR3 spells CASTTYYNEQFF. The CDR3 DNA follows: TGTGCCAGCACTACGTACTACAATGAGCAGTTCTTC.